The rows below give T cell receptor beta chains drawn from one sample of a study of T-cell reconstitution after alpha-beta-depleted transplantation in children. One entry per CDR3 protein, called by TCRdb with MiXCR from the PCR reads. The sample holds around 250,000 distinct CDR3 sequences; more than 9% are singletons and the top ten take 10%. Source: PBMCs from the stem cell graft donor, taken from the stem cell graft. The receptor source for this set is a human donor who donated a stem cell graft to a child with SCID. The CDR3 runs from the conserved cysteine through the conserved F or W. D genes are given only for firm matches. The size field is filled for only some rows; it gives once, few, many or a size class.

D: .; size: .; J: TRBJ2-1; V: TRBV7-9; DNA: TGTGCCAGCAGCTCCACGAGCCGCTCCTACAATGAGCAGTTCTTC; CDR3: CASSSTSRSYNEQFF
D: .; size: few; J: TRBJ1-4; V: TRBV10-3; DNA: TGTGCCATCAGTGAGAGGTTAGGGGGTCAGAATGAAAAACTGTTTTTT; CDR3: CAISERLGGQNEKLFF
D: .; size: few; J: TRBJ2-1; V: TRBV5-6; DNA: TGTGCCAGCAGCTTGGGGTCGGGTGAGCAGTTCTTC; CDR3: CASSLGSGEQFF
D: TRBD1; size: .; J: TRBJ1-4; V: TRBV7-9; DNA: TGTGCCAGCAGCTTAGCCCGGGACAGGGTGGATGAAAAACTGTTTTTT; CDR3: CASSLARDRVDEKLFF
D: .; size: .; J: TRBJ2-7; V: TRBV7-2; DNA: TGTGCCAGCAGCTTAGCTGTTCAGTCCCCGGACGAGCAGTACTTC; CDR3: CASSLAVQSPDEQYF
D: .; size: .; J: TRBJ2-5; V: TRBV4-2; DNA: TGTGCCAGCAGCCAAGGCCGGGCGGATCAAGAGACCCAGTACTTC; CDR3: CASSQGRADQETQYF
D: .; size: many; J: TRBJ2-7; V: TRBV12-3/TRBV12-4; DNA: TGTGCCAGCAGTTTGAACGAACTAGCAGGCGAGCAGTACTTC; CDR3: CASSLNELAGEQYF
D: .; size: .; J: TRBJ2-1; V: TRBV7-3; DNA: TGTGCCAGCAGCTTAAGTGGGGGGCGATACAATGAGCAGTTCTTC; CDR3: CASSLSGGRYNEQFF
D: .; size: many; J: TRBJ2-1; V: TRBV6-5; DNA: TGTGCCAGCATCGCAACCGGGGAGAGCTCCTACAATGAGCAGTTCTTC; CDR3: CASIATGESSYNEQFF
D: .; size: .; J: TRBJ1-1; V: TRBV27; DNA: TGTGCCAGCGGAATAAGGGGGGCGGCTGAAGCTTTCTTT; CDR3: CASGIRGAAEAFF
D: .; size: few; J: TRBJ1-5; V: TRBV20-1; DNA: TGCAGTGCTAGAGCGGTTGCGGATCAGCCCCAGCATTTT; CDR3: CSARAVADQPQHF
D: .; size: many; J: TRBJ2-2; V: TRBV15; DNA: TGTGCCACCAGCAGCACACGAAACACCGGGGAGCTGTTTTTT; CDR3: CATSSTRNTGELFF
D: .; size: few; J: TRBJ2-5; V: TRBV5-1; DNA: TGCGCCAGCAGCTTGGGGGCCCCACCAGAGACCCAGTACTTC; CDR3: CASSLGAPPETQYF
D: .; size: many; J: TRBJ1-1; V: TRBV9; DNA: TGTGCCAGCAACACGGGGCGGGACGGAATAATGAACACTGAAGCTTTCTTT; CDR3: CASNTGRDGIMNTEAFF
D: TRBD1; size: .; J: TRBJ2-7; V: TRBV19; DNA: TGTGCCAGTAGCTCGACAGGGGAGTACGAGCAGTACTTC; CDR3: CASSSTGEYEQYF
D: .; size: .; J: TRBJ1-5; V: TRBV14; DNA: TGTGCCAGCAGCTCCGAAATCAATCAGCCCCAGCATTTT; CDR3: CASSSEINQPQHF
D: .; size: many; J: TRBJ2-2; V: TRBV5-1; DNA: TGCGCCAGCAGCCGCATAATGACAGGGAACACCGGGGAGCTGTTTTTT; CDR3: CASSRIMTGNTGELFF
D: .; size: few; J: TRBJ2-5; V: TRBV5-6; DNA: TGTGCCAGCAGCCTACTCTTTCACAGCGGAGAAGAGACCCAGTACTTC; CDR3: CASSLLFHSGEETQYF
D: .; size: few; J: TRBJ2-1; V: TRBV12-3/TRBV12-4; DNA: TGTGCCAGCAGCTCTCCGAACTACAATGAGCAGTTCTTC; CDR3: CASSSPNYNEQFF
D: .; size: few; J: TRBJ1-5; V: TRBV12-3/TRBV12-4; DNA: TGTGCCAGCAGTCTCGCCCCTAATCAGCCCCAGCATTTT; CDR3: CASSLAPNQPQHF
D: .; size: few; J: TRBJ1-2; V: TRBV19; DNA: TGTGCCAGTAGTAAGACAGAGGCCTATGGCTACACCTTC; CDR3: CASSKTEAYGYTF
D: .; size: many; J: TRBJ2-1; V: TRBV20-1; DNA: TGCAGTGCCCCAAGGGACTACAATGAGCAGTTCTTC; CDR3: CSAPRDYNEQFF
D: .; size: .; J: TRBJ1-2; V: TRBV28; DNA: TGTGCCAGCAGTGATGTCCGGGGGGATGACTATGGCTACACCTTC; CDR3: CASSDVRGDDYGYTF
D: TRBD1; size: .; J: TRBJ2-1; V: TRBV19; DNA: TGTGCCAGTAGCGCAATCGGGACAGGGTGGAATGAGCAGTTCTTC; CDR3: CASSAIGTGWNEQFF
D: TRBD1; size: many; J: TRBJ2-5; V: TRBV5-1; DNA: TGCGCCAGCAGCTTGACACCGACAGGGGGCCTAGAGACCCAGTACTTC; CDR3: CASSLTPTGGLETQYF
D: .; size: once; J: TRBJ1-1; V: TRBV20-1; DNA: TGCAGTGCCCCCCCGGGGCAGTACACTGAAGCTTTCTTT; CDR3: CSAPPGQYTEAFF
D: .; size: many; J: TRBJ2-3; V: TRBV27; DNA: TGTGCCAGCAGTTTATTCCCGGGCGGCACAGATACGCAGTATTTT; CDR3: CASSLFPGGTDTQYF
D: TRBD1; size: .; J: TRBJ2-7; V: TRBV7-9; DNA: TGTGCCAGCAGCCCACAGGGGGCGGAGCAGTACTTC; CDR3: CASSPQGAEQYF
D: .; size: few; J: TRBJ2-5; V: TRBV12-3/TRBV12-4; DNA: TGTGCCAGCACCTCCCCCGGTGAGACCCAGTACTTC; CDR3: CASTSPGETQYF
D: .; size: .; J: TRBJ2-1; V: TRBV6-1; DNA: TGTGCCAGCAGTGAATTAGTTTATGAGCAGTTCTTC; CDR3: CASSELVYEQFF
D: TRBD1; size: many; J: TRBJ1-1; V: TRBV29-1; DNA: TGCAGCGCCACACCCGGGACAGGGGATTCGGCTGAAGCTTTCTTT; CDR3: CSATPGTGDSAEAFF
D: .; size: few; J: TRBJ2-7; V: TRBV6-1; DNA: TGTGCCAGCAGGGGGCAGGGGTACCCCTACGAGCAGTACTTC; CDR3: CASRGQGYPYEQYF
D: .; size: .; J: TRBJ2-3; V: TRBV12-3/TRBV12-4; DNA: TGTGCCAGCAGTTTAGCGCCCAGTTCTCCCACAGATACGCAGTATTTT; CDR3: CASSLAPSSPTDTQYF
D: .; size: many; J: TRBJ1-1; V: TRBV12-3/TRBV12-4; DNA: TGTGCCAGCAGTTTGGCGGGACTAAATGAAGCTTTCTTT; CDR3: CASSLAGLNEAFF
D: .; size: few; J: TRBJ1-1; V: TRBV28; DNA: TGTGCCAGCAGGCTAGGGGACGCTGAAGCTTTCTTT; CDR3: CASRLGDAEAFF
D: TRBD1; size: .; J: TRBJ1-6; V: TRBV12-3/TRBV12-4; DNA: TGTGCCAGCACCATGACAGGGGGCGATTCACCCCTCCACTTT; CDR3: CASTMTGGDSPLHF
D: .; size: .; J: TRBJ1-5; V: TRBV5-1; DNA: TGCGCCAGCAGCCAGGAACACCGTAATTCAGGATGGGGCAATCAGCCCCAGCATTTT; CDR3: CASSQEHRNSGWGNQPQHF
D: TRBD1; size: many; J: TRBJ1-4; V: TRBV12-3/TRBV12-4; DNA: TGTGCCAGCAGTTTAGCAACGTGGGACAGGGGTCTAAATGAAAAACTGTTTTTT; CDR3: CASSLATWDRGLNEKLFF
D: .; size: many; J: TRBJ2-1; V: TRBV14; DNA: TGTGCCAGCAGCCGAACCCAGGGGTCGATCCCCTACAATGAGCAGTTCTTC; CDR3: CASSRTQGSIPYNEQFF
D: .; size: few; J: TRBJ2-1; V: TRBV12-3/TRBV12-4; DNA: TGTGCCAGCAGTTTGGAAGGGGTCTATGAGCAGTTCTTC; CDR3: CASSLEGVYEQFF
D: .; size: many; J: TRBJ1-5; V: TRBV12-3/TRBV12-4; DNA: TGTGCCAGCAGCGTAACAGGGAAAATCCAGCCCCAGCATTTT; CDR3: CASSVTGKIQPQHF
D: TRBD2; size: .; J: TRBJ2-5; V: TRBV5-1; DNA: TGCGCCAGCAGCTTGGTACCGGGGGGGCCTCAAGAGACCCAGTACTTC; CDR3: CASSLVPGGPQETQYF
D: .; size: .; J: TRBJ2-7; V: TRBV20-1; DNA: TGCAGTGCAACCAGCCGGGACTTTACCTACGAGCAGTACTTC; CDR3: CSATSRDFTYEQYF
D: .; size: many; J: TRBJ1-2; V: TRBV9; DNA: TGTGCCAGCAGCGTAGGGGACGGCTATGGCTACACCTTC; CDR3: CASSVGDGYGYTF
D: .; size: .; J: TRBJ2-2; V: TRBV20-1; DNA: TGCAGTGCCACTCGACTTGGAGCCGGGGAGCTGTTTTTT; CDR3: CSATRLGAGELFF
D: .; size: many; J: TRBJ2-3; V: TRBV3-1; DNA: TGTGCCAGCAGCGAGGACGGGACAGATACGCAGTATTTT; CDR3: CASSEDGTDTQYF
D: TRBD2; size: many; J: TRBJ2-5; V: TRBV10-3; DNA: TGTGCCATCAGTCCGGGACTAGAAAAGGGAGAGACCCAGTACTTC; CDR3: CAISPGLEKGETQYF
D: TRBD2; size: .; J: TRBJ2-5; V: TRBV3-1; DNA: TGTGCCAGCAGCCAAAATAGCGGGTCGTACCAAGAGACCCAGTACTTC; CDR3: CASSQNSGSYQETQYF
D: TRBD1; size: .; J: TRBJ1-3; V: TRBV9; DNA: TGTGCCAGCAGCCCCGGGACAGGGCTTCATACAATCTCTGGAAACACCATATATTTT; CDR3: CASSPGTGLHTISGNTIYF
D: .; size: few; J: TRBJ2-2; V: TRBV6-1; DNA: TGTGCCAGCAGTGAATACCGGGGCGGGGAGCTGTTTTTT; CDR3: CASSEYRGGELFF
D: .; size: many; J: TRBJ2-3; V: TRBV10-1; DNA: TGCGCCACCACCTCAGGGTTGGCAGATACGCAGTATTTT; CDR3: CATTSGLADTQYF
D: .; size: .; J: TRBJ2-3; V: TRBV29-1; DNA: TGCAGCGCTTCGGGGTCGTCACGCACAGATACGCAGTATTTT; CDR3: CSASGSSRTDTQYF
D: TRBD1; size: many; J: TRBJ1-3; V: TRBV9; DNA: TGTGCCAGCAGCGCCCGAGGGACAGGGGATGGAAACACCATATATTTT; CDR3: CASSARGTGDGNTIYF
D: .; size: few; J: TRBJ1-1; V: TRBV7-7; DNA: TGTGCCAGCAGCACTGGGGTCAACACTGAAGCTTTCTTT; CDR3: CASSTGVNTEAFF